This record covers a single T cell receptor beta chain. This entry belongs to a study of blood T cell repertoires in COVID-19. Sequencing used immunoSEQ multiplex PCR; TCRdb keeps in-frame clones, though not all of them. The data contain about 64,000 clones, 82% of them singletons. Trimming took off 2 bases at V and 4 bases at J, with 18 bases between the two ends. From germline, CDR1 is SGHRS and CDR2 YFSETQ. The CDR3 covers 16 residues. This sequence joins TRBV5-1 and TRBJ2-5; the D gene is possibly TRBD1 (6 bases). Sequenced material: peripheral blood. The sequence was collected from a human donor in a cohort sampled during active COVID-19. The CDR3 here is CASSFTGPPAPETQYF. The CDR3 nucleotides read TGCGCCAGCAGCTTTACAGGGCCCCCAGCACCAGAGACCCAGTACTTC.